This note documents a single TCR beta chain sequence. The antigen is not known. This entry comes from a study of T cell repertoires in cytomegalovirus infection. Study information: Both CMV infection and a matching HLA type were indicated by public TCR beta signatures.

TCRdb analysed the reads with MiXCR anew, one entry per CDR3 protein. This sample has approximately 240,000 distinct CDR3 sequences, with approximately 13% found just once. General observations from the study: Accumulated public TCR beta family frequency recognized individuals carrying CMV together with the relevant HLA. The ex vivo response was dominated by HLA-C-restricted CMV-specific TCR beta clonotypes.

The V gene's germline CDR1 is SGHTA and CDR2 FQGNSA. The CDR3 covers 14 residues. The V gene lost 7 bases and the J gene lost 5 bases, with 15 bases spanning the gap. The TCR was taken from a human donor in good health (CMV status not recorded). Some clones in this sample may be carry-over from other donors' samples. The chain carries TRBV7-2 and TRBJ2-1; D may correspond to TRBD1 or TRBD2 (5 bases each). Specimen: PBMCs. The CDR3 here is CASNQFRGNNEQFF. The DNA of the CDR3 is TGTGCCAGCAATCAGTTTCGGGGCAACAATGAGCAGTTCTTC. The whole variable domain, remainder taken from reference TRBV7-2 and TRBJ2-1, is GAGVSQSPSNKVTEKGKDVELRCDPISGHTALYWYRQSLGQGLEFLIYFQGNSAPDKSGLPSDRFSAERTGGSVSTLTIQRTQQEDSAVYLCASNQFRGNNEQFFGPGTRLTVL.